The 5 T cell receptor beta chains presented below share a single source sample, sequenced in a study of identical twins (TCRdb year 2016). Library construction relied on 5' RACE. For sequencing, an Illumina HiSeq 2000 was employed. TCRdb reprocessed the public reads (quality trimming at Q25 with fastp, clone calling with MiXCR) and kept in-frame beta chains. Records with the same CDR3 protein are collapsed into one entry carrying the most frequent genes and DNA. The sample yields about 890,000 distinct CDR3 sequences; roughly 12% were counted once. Under 2% of the sample lies in the top ten. Separately, the same data were catalogued under a study of yellow fever vaccine responses in identical twins.

What was sequenced was PBMCs. These receptors all stem from a woman between 18 and 30 years old in good health.

In this sample, this clonotype turned up many times. CDR3 DNA sequence: TGTGCCAGCAGCCAAGATTTAGGCGGGAAAGAGACCCAGTACTTC. It yields the protein CASSQDLGGKETQYF. The chain employs TRBV4-2 and TRBJ2-5; weak D call: TRBD2 (6 bases). The CDR3 has 15 amino acids. In germline, CDR1 is LGHNA, CDR2 YNFKEQ. Trimming stripped 0 bases from V and 3 bases from J, with 11 bases between.

This clonotype was seen a few times. The chain couples TRBV28 to TRBJ2-3; 8 bases match TRBD2. Germline V gene lookup returns CDR1 MDHEN and CDR2 SYDVKM. After removal of 8 bases from V and 0 bases from J, the junction contained 13 bases not matched to a gene. This CDR3 contains 17 residues. DNA of the CDR3: TGTGCCAGCCCCCCGTCTACTAGCGGTGCTAGCACAGATACGCAGTATTTT. Residues: CASPPSTSGASTDTQYF.

This chain joins TRBV5-1 and TRBJ2-3; 11 bases match TRBD2. V shed 1 base and J 5 bases; nucleotides not matched to a gene: 6. This CDR3 comprises 16 residues. Germline V lookup: CDR1 SGHRS, CDR2 YFSETQ. In DNA, the CDR3 is TGCGCCAGCAGCTTGACGACTAGCGGGGTGGGAGATACGCAGTATTTT. Translated, it gives CASSLTTSGVGDTQYF. The full variable domain, with the rest looked up from reference TRBV5-1 and TRBJ2-3, is KAGVTQTPRYLIKTRGQQVTLSCSPISGHRSVSWYQQTPGQGLQFLFEYFSETQRNKGNFPGRFSGRQFSNSRSEMNVSTLELGDSALYLCASSLTTSGVGDTQYFGPGTRLTVL.

There are a few counts of this clonotype. The chain links TRBV28 to TRBJ2-7; the D is unclear. In germline, CDR1 is MDHEN, CDR2 SYDVKM. Trimming shortened V by 6 bases and J by 6 bases, and 12 bases separated the two germline ends. CDR3 length: 12 residues. In DNA form, the CDR3 reads TGTGCCAGCAGCTCGGTACAGAGCGAGCAGTACGTC. The encoded protein is CASSSVQSEQYV.

The rearrangement uses TRBV11-2 and TRBJ2-2; 8 positions agree with TRBD2. Germline lookup yields CDR1 SGHAT and CDR2 FQNNGV. This CDR3 spans 21 amino acids. J was trimmed by 1 base and V by 1 base; bases with no gene match: 17. In DNA form, the CDR3 reads TGTGCCAGCAGCTTAGGAGGACCTCCGGGACTAGGAAGGGGGAACACCGGGGAGCTGTTTTTT. This gives the protein CASSLGGPPGLGRGNTGELFF.